This T cell receptor beta chain was identified during a study of blood T cell repertoires in COVID-19. Study in general: Nucleic acid was either cDNA or gDNA, and it came from T cells, B-cell-depleted T cells, or PBMCs.

Method: immunoSEQ multiplex PCR; TCRdb's copy keeps in-frame clones and lacks some. The sample yields roughly 100,000 clones, 75% to 90% seen once. The origin of this receptor is a woman of 80 years or more with acute or convalescent COVID-19. Material: peripheral blood.

The CDR3 DNA reads TGTGCCAGCAGAGGACAGGCGTCCTACGAGCAGTACTTC. It codes for CASRGQASYEQYF. This chain connects TRBV12-3 or TRBV12-4 to TRBJ2-7; 7 bases are shared with TRBD1. The J segment lost 1 base and the V segment lost 6 bases, leaving 3 bases of the junction unmatched. The CDR3 is 13 amino acids.